This entry lists 23 T cell receptor beta chains sequenced from one sample in a study of regulatory T cells in long-lasting Graves disease. Investigators prepared the TCR beta libraries by applying iRepertoire HTBI primers and Arm-PCR of CDR3 regions. TCRdb redid the calling of the multiplex PCR reads with MiXCR, one entry per CDR3 protein. The data hold 560,000 or so distinct CDR3 sequences, with about 15% observed a single time. Sample time point: newly diagnosed GD, antithyroid drugs for less than 3 months. Making the TCR library involved RNA that had been extracted from PBMCs. The sample was also linked to a second study, of T cells in Graves' hyperthyroidism and ophthalmopathy.

The source was peripheral blood mononuclear cells (PBMCs), collected at new diagnosis, from a patient treated with antithyroid drugs. These receptors came from a man aged 18 to 35 with Graves disease.

This clonotype was counted a few times. The rearrangement joins TRBV19 to TRBJ1-3; D is uncertain. Trimming pared 3 bases from V and 0 bases from J, leaving 9 bases between. The length of the CDR3 is 15 residues. The germline CDR1 and CDR2 sequences are LNHDA and SQIVND (reference sequence). The CDR3 nucleotides are TGTGCCAGTAGTATCAGCGGGTTCTCTGGAAACACCATATATTTT. This translates into CASSISGFSGNTIYF.

This clonotype has just a few counts. The genes are TRBV3-1 and TRBJ1-1, with D tentatively TRBD1 (5 bases). This CDR3 has 13 amino acids. Trimming left V 4 bases short and J 6 bases short, with 12 bases between. Germline V lookup: CDR1 LGHDT, CDR2 YNNKEL (reference sequence). CDR3 in DNA: TGTGCCAGCAGCCGACTTTCAGGGTCTGAAGCTTTCTTT. Amino acid sequence: CASSRLSGSEAFF.

This clonotype was detected ten times or more. V and J are TRBV29-1 and TRBJ1-1; 9 nucleotides align to TRBD1. The V gene's germline CDR1 is SQVTM and CDR2 ANQGSEA. The CDR3 is made up of 14 amino acids. The V gene end was trimmed by 7 bases and the J gene end by 4 bases; junction bases not matched to a gene: 10. The CDR3 loop is CSAGWGQGGTEAFF. CDR3 bases: TGCAGCGCCGGATGGGGACAGGGTGGCACTGAAGCTTTCTTT.

Only a few counts were recorded for this clonotype. The V and J genes are TRBV29-1 and TRBJ2-1; D is ambiguous. The V end lost 1 base, the J end lost 0 bases, and 7 bases lay between the germline ends. Germline lookup yields CDR1 SQVTM and CDR2 ANQGSEA. The CDR3 totals 14 residues. CDR3 coding DNA: TGCAGCGTTGAAGTACCCAGCTCCTACAATGAGCAGTTCTTC. Its protein is CSVEVPSSYNEQFF.

This clonotype was recorded at least ten times. The chain recombines TRBV27 with TRBJ2-1, with D possibly called TRBD1 or TRBD2 (5 bases each). The CDR3 is 13 residues long. V lost 7 bases to trimming and J lost 10 bases, with 17 bases between them. Per germline, CDR1 MNHEY and CDR2 SMNVEV (reference sequence). This CDR3 is CASTYGIGTEQFF. CDR3 sequence (DNA): TGTGCCAGCACCTACGGTATCGGGACGGAGCAGTTCTTC.

The gene calls are TRBV5-6 and TRBJ2-3; 7 positions agree with TRBD1. This CDR3 contains 19 residues. Germline assignment: CDR1 SGHDT and CDR2 YYEEEE. V lost 3 bases and J lost 6; bases outside the gene matches: 22. The CDR3 DNA is TGTGCCAGCAGCTCACCCTTCAACACCCCGGGACAGCCAAGGGATACGCAGTATTTT. This gives the protein CASSSPFNTPGQPRDTQYF.

V usage is TRBV18 and J usage is TRBJ1-1, with a possible D match to TRBD1 (6 bases). The CDR3 has 13 amino acids. Germline assignment: CDR1 KGHSH and CDR2 LQKENI. V was pared by 3 bases and J by 7 bases, with 12 bases between. CDR3 DNA: TGTGCCAGCTCACCCGGACAGACAAATGAAGCTTTCTTT. Its protein product is CASSPGQTNEAFF. Supplemented by reference TRBV18 and TRBJ1-1, the full variable domain reads NAGVMQNPRHLVRRRGQEARLRCSPMKGHSHVYWYRQLPEEGLKFMVYLQKENIIDESGMPKERFSAEFPKEGPSILRIQQVVRGDSAAYFCASSPGQTNEAFFGQGTRLTVV.

This clonotype has only a few counts. The rearrangement joins TRBV4-1 to TRBJ1-2, with D perhaps TRBD1 (6 bases). Looked up from germline, CDR1 is MGHRA and CDR2 is YSYEKL. V dropped 3 bases and J dropped 5 bases, with 13 bases sitting between them. This CDR3 is built from 14 residues. The CDR3 spells CASSQDSSNYGYTF. CDR3 sequence (DNA): TGCGCCAGCAGCCAGGACAGTAGTAATTATGGCTACACCTTC.

This clonotype came up a few times. The chain recombines TRBV5-1 with TRBJ2-7; 7 bases are a match to TRBD2. The CDR3 has 13 amino acids. CDR1 and CDR2 from the germline V gene are SGHRS and YFSETQ. The V segment lost 5 bases and the J segment 3 bases; nucleotides outside the gene matches: 5. CDR3: CASRIGGVYEQYF. In DNA, the CDR3 is TGCGCCAGCAGAATTGGGGGGGTCTACGAGCAGTACTTC.

This clonotype was counted ten times or more. The chain recombines TRBV20-1 with TRBJ2-7; 11 nucleotides line up with TRBD1. The CDR3 has 18 amino acids. Germline V gene lookup returns CDR1 DFQATT and CDR2 SNEGSKA (reference sequence). V shed 0 bases and J 0 bases; nucleotides not matched to a gene: 10. CDR3 in DNA: TGCAGTGCTAGAGATCAAGGACAGGGGGCGAGGAGCTCCTACGAGCAGTACTTC. It encodes CSARDQGQGARSSYEQYF.

The rearrangement links TRBV2 to TRBJ2-3, with D maybe TRBD2 (7 bases). Trimming took off 4 bases at V and 3 bases at J, with 29 bases between the two ends. CDR1 and CDR2 from the germline V gene are SNHLY and FYNNEI. CDR3 length: 20 amino acids. The CDR3 sequence: CASSGLIGGGVEGFTDTQYF. The CDR3 DNA follows: TGTGCCAGCAGTGGATTGATAGGGGGGGGAGTTGAGGGGTTTACAGATACGCAGTATTTT.

The rearrangement joins TRBV12-3 or TRBV12-4 to TRBJ1-3, with D unresolved. With 3 bases removed from V and 1 base from J, the gap between germline ends came to 7 bases. CDR3 length: 14 residues. CDR3 amino acids: CASSFGRSGNTIYF. Here the CDR3 DNA reads TGTGCCAGCAGTTTTGGCCGTTCTGGAAACACCATATATTTT.

This clonotype was seen a handful of times. The chain uses TRBV29-1 and TRBJ2-5; 8 nucleotides agree with TRBD2. With V trimmed by 7 bases and J by 9 bases, 16 bases remained unmatched. Germline V gene lookup returns CDR1 SQVTM and CDR2 ANQGSEA. This CDR3 comprises 14 residues. CDR3 nucleotide sequence: TGCAGCGCCCGTATGGCGGGGGGCGGAGGGGCCCAGTACTTC. Translating it yields CSARMAGGGGAQYF.

This clonotype has at least ten counts. The CDR3 sequence is CASSERGQDSYNEQFF. In DNA, the CDR3 is TGTGCCAGCAGCGAAAGGGGACAGGACTCCTACAATGAGCAGTTCTTC. This chain links TRBV27 with TRBJ2-1; 8 nucleotides agree with TRBD1. The CDR3 is 16 amino acids. CDR1 is MNHEY, CDR2 SMNVEV, per germline (reference sequence). Losses at the gene ends were 6 bases for V and 0 bases for J; bases not matched to a gene: 7.

This clonotype was found a few times. The V call is TRBV30, the J call TRBJ2-1; D remains ambiguous. Between the trimmed V and J ends, which lost 3 bases and 10 bases, there was a span of 7 bases. The CDR3 totals 10 residues. CDR1 and CDR2 from the germline V gene are GTSNPN and SVGIG (reference sequence). The CDR3 spells CAWSMGEQFF. The CDR3 bases are TGTGCCTGGAGCATGGGCGAGCAGTTCTTC.

The gene calls are TRBV10-3 and TRBJ2-5, with D tentatively TRBD2 (5 bases). Trimming removed 2 bases from V and 4 bases from J, with 11 bases in between. Per the germline V gene, CDR1 is ENHRY and CDR2 is SYGVKD. The CDR3 is 14 residues long. CDR3 loop: CAISEGLPPETQYF. CDR3 DNA sequence: TGTGCCATCAGTGAGGGACTCCCCCCAGAGACCCAGTACTTC.

This clonotype occurred many times. The J gene is TRBJ2-1, the V gene TRBV6-9, with unresolved D. The germline V gene encodes CDR1 MNHGY and CDR2 SVAAGI. The CDR3 loop spans 12 amino acids. With 4 bases removed from V and 12 bases from J, the gap between germline ends came to 13 bases. CDR3 DNA sequence: TGTGCCAGCAGTTCCCCTGAGAGGATGCAGTTCTTC. Protein product: CASSSPERMQFF.

This clonotype was seen once. A much larger clone differs from this one at a single base, so this may be a read error. V is TRBV15 and J is TRBJ2-2; D call uncertain. Germline V gives CDR1 LNHNV, CDR2 YYDKDF (reference sequence). The CDR3 sequence is 15 residues long. The CDR3 region has the DNA TGTACCACCAGCAGAGAAGCGCTCAACACCGGGGAGCTGTTTTTT. Translating gives CTTSREALNTGELFF.

As concerns this clonotype: The junction and the germline gene differ at one end; a read error may be behind it. V and J are TRBV7-3 and TRBJ2-1; 7 bases line up with TRBD1. Germline lookup yields CDR1 SGHTA and CDR2 FQGTGA. This CDR3 region has 15 residues. For the CDR3, the DNA is TGTGCCGGCAGCTTACGGGACAGCTCCTACAATGAGCAGTTCTTC. Translated, it gives CAGSLRDSSYNEQFF.

This clonotype was observed a handful of times. This chain connects TRBV6-4 to TRBJ2-3, with D possibly matching TRBD2 (5 bases). Trimming took off 9 bases at V and 0 bases at J, with 13 bases between the two ends. The length of the CDR3 is 14 residues. The germline gives CDR1 MRHNA, CDR2 SNTAGT. This CDR3 is CASPGWTSTDTQYF. CDR3 DNA: TGTGCCAGTCCGGGGTGGACTAGCACAGATACGCAGTATTTT.

Many counts were recorded for this clonotype. The chain uses TRBV28 and TRBJ2-7; 7 bases are shared with TRBD1. The CDR3 has 15 residues. V was clipped by 5 bases and J by 2 bases; unmatched bases: 9. The V gene's germline CDR1 is MDHEN and CDR2 SYDVKM. The chain's CDR3 is CASSNRQGGPYEQYF. The CDR3 nucleotides read TGTGCCAGCAGTAACAGACAGGGCGGTCCCTACGAGCAGTACTTC.

In regard to this clonotype: Relative to the germline gene, one junction end is altered; a read error may explain this. This chain joins TRBV7-2 and TRBJ2-7, with TRBD2 as a possible D gene (6 bases). The germline gives CDR1 SGHTA, CDR2 FQGNSA. The CDR3 consists of 12 residues. The DNA of the CDR3 is TGTGCCAGCAGCCCGGGGACCGGGAGATACTCCTTC. It specifies CASSPGTGRYSF.

This clonotype has ten or more counts. The CDR3 protein is CSANRPGLAFYNEQFF. The CDR3 nucleotides read TGCAGTGCCAATCGGCCGGGACTAGCGTTCTACAATGAGCAGTTCTTC. This chain connects TRBV20-1 to TRBJ2-1; 10 bases line up with TRBD2. Germline V lookup: CDR1 DFQATT, CDR2 SNEGSKA (reference sequence). The CDR3 has 16 residues. V was pared by 6 bases and J by 3 bases, with 11 bases of the junction left unmatched.